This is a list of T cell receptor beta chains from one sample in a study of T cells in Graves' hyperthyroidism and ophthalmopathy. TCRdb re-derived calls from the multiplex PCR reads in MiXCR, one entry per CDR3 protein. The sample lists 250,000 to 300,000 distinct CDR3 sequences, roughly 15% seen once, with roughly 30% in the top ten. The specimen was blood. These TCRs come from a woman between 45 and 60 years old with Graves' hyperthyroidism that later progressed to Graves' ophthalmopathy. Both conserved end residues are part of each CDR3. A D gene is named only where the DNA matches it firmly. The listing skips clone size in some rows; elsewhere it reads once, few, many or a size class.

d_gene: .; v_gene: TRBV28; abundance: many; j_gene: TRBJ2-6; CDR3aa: CASSLGDNVLTF; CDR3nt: TGTGCCAGCAGTTTAGGCGACAACGTCCTGACTTTC
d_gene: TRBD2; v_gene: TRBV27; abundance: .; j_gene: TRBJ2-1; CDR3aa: CASSSLGLLDEQFF; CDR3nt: TGTGCCAGCAGTTCCCTGGGACTACTCGATGAGCAGTTCTTC
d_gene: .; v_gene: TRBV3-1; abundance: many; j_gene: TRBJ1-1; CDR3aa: CASSQLDVGGTEAFF; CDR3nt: TGTGCCAGCAGCCAACTGGATGTAGGGGGAACTGAAGCTTTCTTT
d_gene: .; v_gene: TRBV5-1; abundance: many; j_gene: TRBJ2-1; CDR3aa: CASSPRGSAYLRNEQFF; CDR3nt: TGCGCCAGCAGCCCCCGGGGTAGCGCATATCTTCGCAATGAGCAGTTCTTC
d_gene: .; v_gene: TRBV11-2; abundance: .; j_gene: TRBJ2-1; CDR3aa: CASSFGSSGPEQFF; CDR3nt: TGTGCCAGCAGCTTTGGAAGTAGCGGACCCGAGCAGTTCTTC
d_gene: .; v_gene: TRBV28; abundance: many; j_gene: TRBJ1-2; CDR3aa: CASSSQGAFVLNYGYTF; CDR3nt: TGTGCCAGCAGTTCTCAGGGTGCCTTCGTTTTGAACTATGGCTACACCTTC
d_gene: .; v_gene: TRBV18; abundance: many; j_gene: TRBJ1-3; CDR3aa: CASSLDSRSSGNTIYF; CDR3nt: TGTGCCAGCTCCTTGGACAGCCGAAGCTCTGGAAACACCATATATTTT
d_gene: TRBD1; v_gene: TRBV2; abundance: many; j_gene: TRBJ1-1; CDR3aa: CASSESRTGITEAFF; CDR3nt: TGTGCCAGCAGTGAATCAAGGACAGGGATAACTGAAGCTTTCTTT
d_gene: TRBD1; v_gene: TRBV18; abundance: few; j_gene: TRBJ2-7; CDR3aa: CASSPFRDRGYEQYF; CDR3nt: TGTGCCAGCTCACCTTTCCGGGACAGGGGGTACGAGCAGTACTTC
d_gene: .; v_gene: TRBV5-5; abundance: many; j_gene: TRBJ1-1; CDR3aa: CASSPIPGVEAFF; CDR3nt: TGTGCCAGCAGCCCAATTCCAGGGGTCGAAGCTTTCTTT
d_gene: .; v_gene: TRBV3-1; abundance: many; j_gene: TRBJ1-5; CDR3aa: CASSQVPGGNQPQHF; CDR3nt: TGTGCCAGCAGCCAAGTTCCGGGTGGGAATCAGCCCCAGCATTTT
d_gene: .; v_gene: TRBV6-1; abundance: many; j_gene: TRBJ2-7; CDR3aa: CASRSIGETYEQYF; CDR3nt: TGTGCCAGCAGGTCAATAGGGGAGACATACGAGCAGTACTTC
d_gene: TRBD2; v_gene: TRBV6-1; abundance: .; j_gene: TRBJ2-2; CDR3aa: CASRLPGLAGGPGELFF; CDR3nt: TGTGCCAGCAGACTCCCCGGACTAGCGGGAGGCCCAGGGGAGCTGTTTTTT
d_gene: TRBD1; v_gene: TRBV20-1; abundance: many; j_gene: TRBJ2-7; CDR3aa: CSARQNDRGSRVAACEQYF; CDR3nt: TGCAGTGCTAGGCAAAATGACAGGGGGAGTCGGGTCGCGGCTTGCGAGCAGTACTTC
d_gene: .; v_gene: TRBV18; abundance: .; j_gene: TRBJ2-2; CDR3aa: CASSPLTANTGELFF; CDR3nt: TGTGCCAGCTCACCACTTACAGCTAACACCGGGGAGCTGTTTTTT
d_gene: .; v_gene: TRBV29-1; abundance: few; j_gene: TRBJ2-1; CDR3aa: CSVEDEFQGSQGNNEQFF; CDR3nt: TGCAGCGTTGAAGACGAATTTCAGGGGTCCCAGGGCAACAATGAGCAGTTCTTC